The 8 T cell receptor beta chains presented below share a single source sample, sequenced in a study of cytomegalovirus exposure and HLA in healthy donors. Researchers ran the PCR with 60 Vbeta and 13 Jbeta primers. Data came from immunoSEQ multiplex PCR; TCRdb stores just in-frame clones and leaves some out. Recorded for this sample: over 100,000 clones. The sequenced sample consisted of PBMCs. Receptors were obtained from a man between 18 and 35 years old in good health and CMV-seronegative.

The gene calls are TRBV2 and TRBJ1-5; D is perhaps TRBD1 (6 bases). The CDR3 runs to 16 residues. CDR1 and CDR2 (germline): SNHLY, FYNNEI. Trimming took 5 bases from V and 0 from J, leaving 14 bases between them. DNA of the CDR3: TGTGCCAGCAGTTGGGGGACATTTAATAGCAATCAGCCCCAGCATTTT. Protein product: CASSWGTFNSNQPQHF.

This rearrangement joins TRBV30 to TRBJ1-1; 9 bases line up with TRBD1. V lost 3 bases to trimming and J lost 1 base; unmatched junction nucleotides: 0. Looked up from germline, CDR1 is GTSNPN and CDR2 is SVGIG (reference sequence). The CDR3 spans 13 residues. DNA for the CDR3: TGTGCCTGGAGGGGACAGGGGAACACTGAAGCTTTCTTT. It is translated as CAWRGQGNTEAFF.

This rearrangement joins TRBV4-2 to TRBJ1-3; the D gene is possibly TRBD1 (5 bases). The CDR3 spans 16 residues. Germline CDR1 LGHNA, CDR2 YNFKEQ. The V gene lost 4 bases and the J gene lost 0 bases, with 13 bases spanning the gap. The CDR3 sequence: CASSPKGTYSGNTIYF. CDR3 in DNA: TGTGCCAGCAGCCCGAAGGGGACTTACTCTGGAAACACCATATATTTT.

The CDR3: CASSPQGTSANEQYF. The CDR3 DNA follows: TGTGCCAGCAGTCCTCAAGGGACATCCGCCAACGAGCAGTACTTC. The chain has TRBV28 and TRBJ2-7, with a tentative D call TRBD1 (6 bases). This CDR3 is 15 amino acids long. The germline gives CDR1 MDHEN, CDR2 SYDVKM. Trimming pared 5 bases from V and 5 bases from J, leaving 19 bases between.

V usage is TRBV7-2 and J usage is TRBJ2-3, with TRBD2 identical over 9 bases. The CDR3 extends over 14 amino acids. V lost 4 bases, J lost 1 base, and 0 bases stayed unmatched. Germline V gives CDR1 SGHTA, CDR2 FQGNSA. The CDR3 loop is CASSWTSGTDTQYF. The CDR3 DNA reads TGTGCCAGCAGCTGGACTAGCGGCACAGATACGCAGTATTTT.

The CDR3 DNA is TGTGCCAGCAGCTGGGCGGGGGGTTTCGAGCAGTTCTTC. It encodes CASSWAGGFEQFF. The chain employs TRBV5-4 and TRBJ2-1, with 8 positions matching TRBD2. The CDR3 runs 13 residues. Germline V CDR1 and CDR2: SGHNT, YYREEE (reference sequence). V was pared by 3 bases and J by 10 bases, with 6 bases of the junction left unmatched.

The rearrangement links TRBV6-6 to TRBJ2-7, with a tentative D call TRBD2 (5 bases). Trimming removed 6 bases at V and 7 bases at J, with 19 bases between. Germline values: CDR1 MNHNY, CDR2 SVGAGI (reference sequence). The CDR3 is made up of 14 amino acids. CDR3 region: CASRPSGSLREQYF. CDR3 bases: TGTGCCAGCAGACCCTCGGGGTCCCTACGGGAGCAGTACTTC.

The V gene is TRBV19, the J gene TRBJ2-4, with D maybe TRBD1 (5 bases). Trimming removed 6 bases at V and 1 base at J, with 10 bases between. The CDR3 contains 14 residues. The germline V gene has CDR1 LNHDA and CDR2 SQIVND (reference sequence). The CDR3 here is CASRQGVAKNIQYF. The CDR3 DNA sequence: TGTGCCAGTAGGCAGGGTGTGGCCAAAAACATTCAGTACTTC.